The rows below give T cell receptor beta chains drawn from one sample of a study of T cells after yellow fever vaccination. TCRdb reprocessed the 5' RACE reads with MiXCR, giving one entry per CDR3 protein. In the table there are some 600,000 distinct CDR3 sequences, around 17% of which are singletons. Material: PBMCs, obtained roughly 5 days after the first yellow fever vaccination. These receptors all come from a man aged 18 to 30 who received the YFV17D yellow fever vaccine. CDR3s include the opening cysteine and the closing phenylalanine or tryptophan. A D gene is named only where the DNA matches it firmly. The size entry is marked missing in some rows and otherwise reads once, few, many or a size class.

d_call: TRBD1
clone_size: few
v_call: TRBV5-1
j_call: TRBJ1-2
cdr3_length: 13
cdr3_aa: CASSLSPGGGYTF
cdr3_nt: TGCGCCAGCAGCTTGAGCCCAGGGGGCGGCTACACCTTC

d_call: NA
clone_size: few
v_call: TRBV21-1
j_call: TRBJ1-3
cdr3_length: 15
cdr3_aa: CASSKGQSSGNTIYF
cdr3_nt: TGTGCCAGCAGCAAAGGACAGAGCTCTGGAAACACCATATATTTT

d_call: TRBD1
clone_size: few
v_call: TRBV11-2
j_call: TRBJ1-1
cdr3_length: 15
cdr3_aa: CASSAQGAGYTEAFF
cdr3_nt: TGTGCCAGCAGCGCGCAGGGGGCAGGGTACACTGAAGCTTTCTTT

d_call: TRBD1
clone_size: few
v_call: TRBV20-1
j_call: TRBJ2-4
cdr3_length: 15
cdr3_aa: CSALDREGTKNIQYF
cdr3_nt: TGCAGTGCCCTGGACAGGGAAGGAACCAAAAACATTCAGTACTTC

d_call: NA
clone_size: NA
v_call: TRBV6-1
j_call: TRBJ2-5
cdr3_length: 16
cdr3_aa: CASKGLGDWFQETQYF
cdr3_nt: TGTGCCAGCAAGGGATTGGGAGATTGGTTCCAAGAGACCCAGTACTTC

d_call: TRBD1
clone_size: few
v_call: TRBV11-1
j_call: TRBJ1-2
cdr3_length: 14
cdr3_aa: CASSSTGQGRGYTF
cdr3_nt: TGTGCCAGCAGTTCGACGGGACAGGGAAGAGGCTACACCTTC

d_call: TRBD1
clone_size: few
v_call: TRBV6-1
j_call: TRBJ1-2
cdr3_length: 16
cdr3_aa: CASSPEPGTGGYGYTF
cdr3_nt: TGTGCCAGCAGTCCGGAACCCGGGACAGGGGGTTATGGCTACACCTTC

d_call: NA
clone_size: NA
v_call: TRBV10-3
j_call: TRBJ1-5
cdr3_length: 14
cdr3_aa: CAISPRTEGQPQHF
cdr3_nt: TGTGCCATCAGCCCGAGGACCGAGGGTCAGCCCCAGCATTTT

d_call: NA
clone_size: NA
v_call: TRBV5-6
j_call: TRBJ1-1
cdr3_length: 15
cdr3_aa: CASSFSAGGWTEAFF
cdr3_nt: TGTGCCAGCAGCTTCTCGGCGGGGGGCTGGACTGAAGCTTTCTTT

d_call: NA
clone_size: many
v_call: TRBV5-5
j_call: TRBJ1-3
cdr3_length: 15
cdr3_aa: CASSLPPRPGNTIYF
cdr3_nt: TGTGCCAGCAGCTTGCCCCCCCGGCCTGGAAACACCATATATTTT

d_call: NA
clone_size: NA
v_call: TRBV7-9
j_call: TRBJ2-3
cdr3_length: 12
cdr3_aa: CASSDVGDTQYF
cdr3_nt: TGTGCCAGCAGTGACGTAGGGGATACGCAGTATTTT

d_call: NA
clone_size: NA
v_call: TRBV29-1
j_call: TRBJ2-1
cdr3_length: 13
cdr3_aa: CSVDSKSYNEQFF
cdr3_nt: TGCAGCGTTGACAGTAAGTCCTACAATGAGCAGTTCTTC

d_call: TRBD2
clone_size: once
v_call: TRBV6-1
j_call: TRBJ2-5
cdr3_length: 16
cdr3_aa: CATLPSGDPLQETQYF
cdr3_nt: TGTGCCACCCTTCCCAGCGGGGATCCGTTACAAGAGACCCAGTACTTC

d_call: TRBD2
clone_size: NA
v_call: TRBV11-2
j_call: TRBJ2-1
cdr3_length: 19
cdr3_aa: CASRHDRTSGGPAYNEQFF
cdr3_nt: TGTGCCAGCAGGCACGATCGGACTAGCGGGGGACCAGCGTACAATGAGCAGTTCTTC

d_call: NA
clone_size: few
v_call: TRBV20-1
j_call: TRBJ2-5
cdr3_length: 14
cdr3_aa: CSARQDSLQETQYF
cdr3_nt: TGCAGTGCTAGACAGGACTCCCTTCAAGAGACCCAGTACTTC

d_call: TRBD1
clone_size: NA
v_call: TRBV4-1
j_call: TRBJ1-1
cdr3_length: 16
cdr3_aa: CASSQTGGYEMAEAFF
cdr3_nt: TGCGCCAGCAGCCAAACAGGGGGCTACGAGATGGCTGAAGCTTTCTTT

d_call: NA
clone_size: NA
v_call: TRBV7-2
j_call: TRBJ2-1
cdr3_length: 15
cdr3_aa: CASSYSPDSVDEQFF
cdr3_nt: TGTGCCAGCAGCTACAGCCCGGACAGTGTCGATGAGCAGTTCTTC